This T cell receptor (beta chain) was retrieved from a study of cytomegalovirus exposure and HLA in healthy donors. 13 Jbeta primers and 60 Vbeta primers were used for the PCR. Authors' analysis steps: The count from a later analysis was some 81 million unique TCR beta chains, 9.5 million to 11 million of them shared. The assay was immunoSEQ multiplex PCR, and TCRdb's table has in-frame clones only and misses some. The D gene and trimming were derived from the DNA, and the V and J assignments and clone size from that table. The sample includes more than 45,000 clones. Concerning this clone: Its antigen is undetermined.

Notes on the study in general: Donors were assumed by presence/absence analyses to have roughly uniform sequencing depth. Previous analysis showed most TCR beta V segments were productive about 87% or about 30% of the time.

This CDR3 spans 15 amino acids. The germline gives CDR1 LGHNA, CDR2 YNFKEQ. Trimming cost V 5 bases and J 3 bases; bases outside gene matches: 10. At sampling all donors were nominally healthy, likely with unrecorded immune exposures. The TCR sequence derives from a middle-aged woman in good health and CMV-seronegative. The specimen was PBMCs. The chain recombines TRBV4-2 with TRBJ2-7; TRBD1 aligns across 7 bases. The DNA of the CDR3 is TGTGCCAGCAGCTCTCTGGGGGCAGGGGGCTACGAGCAGTACTTC. It is translated as CASSSLGAGGYEQYF.